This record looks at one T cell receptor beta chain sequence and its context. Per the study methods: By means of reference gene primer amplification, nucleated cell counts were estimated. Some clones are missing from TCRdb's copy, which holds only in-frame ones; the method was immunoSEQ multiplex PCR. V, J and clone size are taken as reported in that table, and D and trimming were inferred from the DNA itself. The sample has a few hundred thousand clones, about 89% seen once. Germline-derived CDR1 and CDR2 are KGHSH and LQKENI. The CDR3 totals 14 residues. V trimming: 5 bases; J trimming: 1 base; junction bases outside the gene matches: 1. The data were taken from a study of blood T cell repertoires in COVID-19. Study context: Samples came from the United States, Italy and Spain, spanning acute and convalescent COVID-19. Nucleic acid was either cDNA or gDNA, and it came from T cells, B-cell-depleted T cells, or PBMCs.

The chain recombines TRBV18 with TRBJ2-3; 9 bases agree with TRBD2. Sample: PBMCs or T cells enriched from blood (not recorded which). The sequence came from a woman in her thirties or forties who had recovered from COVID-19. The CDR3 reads CASSSSGGTDTQYF. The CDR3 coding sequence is TGTGCCAGCTCATCTAGCGGGGGCACAGATACGCAGTATTTT.